These 28 T cell receptor beta chains came from one sample sequenced in a study of cytomegalovirus exposure and HLA in healthy donors. The PCR had 60 Vbeta and 13 Jbeta primers. The repertoire was sequenced with immunoSEQ multiplex PCR; TCRdb's copy has only in-frame clones and lacks some. This sample yields around 150,000 clones, of which roughly 80% are seen a single time; around 1.4% belongs to the top ten. The specimen sequenced was PBMCs. The receptors derive from a man aged 18 to 30 in good health and CMV-seronegative.

This chain links TRBV28 with TRBJ2-3, with D perhaps matching TRBD2 (5 bases). V was shortened by 7 bases and J by 0 bases, with 14 bases between the two germline ends. This CDR3 has 15 residues. Germline V gene lookup returns CDR1 MDHEN and CDR2 SYDVKM. CDR3: CASTVGLSSTDTQYF. The CDR3 nucleotides read TGTGCCAGCACCGTCGGACTGTCCAGCACAGATACGCAGTATTTT.

The CDR3 DNA is TGTGCCAGTAGTAGCAGGACTAGCGGGAGAGGGTGGGAGACCCAGTACTTC. This encodes CASSSRTSGRGWETQYF. The chain recombines TRBV19 with TRBJ2-5; TRBD2 aligns across 13 bases. The CDR3 runs 17 residues. Unmatched junction bases numbered 10, after V lost 4 bases and J lost 5 bases. Germline V gene data show CDR1 as LNHDA and CDR2 as SQIVND (reference sequence).

The chain is built from TRBV28 and TRBJ2-7; D ambiguous. Per germline, CDR1 MDHEN and CDR2 SYDVKM. The CDR3 is 13 amino acids. Trimming took off 5 bases at V and 2 bases at J, with 10 bases between the two ends. The DNA of the CDR3 is TGTGCCAGCAGTCCCCGACAAGCCTACGAGCAGTACTTC. It specifies CASSPRQAYEQYF.

This clone was observed a few times. This rearrangement joins TRBV27 to TRBJ2-5; D is unclear. The CDR3 has 13 amino acids. Trimming removed 1 base at V and 5 bases at J, with 8 bases between. Germline V CDR1 and CDR2: MNHEY, SMNVEV (reference sequence). CDR3 sequence reads: CASSLLGRETQYF. The CDR3 DNA is TGTGCCAGCAGTTTATTGGGCCGGGAGACCCAGTACTTC.

This clone was observed once. The rearrangement links TRBV19 to TRBJ1-2; 9 bases are a match to TRBD1. The CDR3 totals 16 residues. V gave up 6 bases and J gave up 4 bases; unmatched junction bases: 12. Germline CDR1 and CDR2: LNHDA and SQIVND (reference sequence). The CDR3 nucleotides read TGTGCCAGTAGGGATTCAACAGGGGGCCACGGCTATGGCTACACCTTC. This gives the protein CASRDSTGGHGYGYTF.

For this clone: The same CDR3 arises from other DNA sequences in this sample as well. The chain has TRBV28 and TRBJ2-1; 10 bases map to TRBD2. After removal of 6 bases from V and 6 bases from J, the junction contained 14 bases not matched to a gene. Germline CDR1 reads MDHEN; CDR2 reads SYDVKM. This CDR3 spans 17 amino acids. The CDR3 DNA is TGTGCCAGCAGCTCGGGGCTAGCGGGAGAGTTAGGCAATGAGCAGTTCTTC. Its translation: CASSSGLAGELGNEQFF.

This sequence joins TRBV25-1 and TRBJ1-1; D unclear. V shed 5 bases and J shed 1 base, with 5 bases lying between them. The CDR3 is 12 residues long. In germline, CDR1 is MGHDK, CDR2 SYGVNS. CDR3 in DNA: TGTGCCAGCAGTACGAGGAACACTGAAGCTTTCTTT. Protein sequence: CASSTRNTEAFF.

This chain uses TRBV2 with TRBJ2-7, with TRBD2 matching over 8 bases. J lost 6 bases, V lost 8 bases, and 15 bases had no gene match. The CDR3 has 15 residues. Germline CDR1 SNHLY, CDR2 FYNNEI. Here the CDR3 reads CASVAVGGRSPEQYF. The CDR3 nucleotides read TGTGCCAGCGTGGCGGTTGGCGGGAGGTCTCCCGAGCAGTACTTC.

The gene calls are TRBV15 and TRBJ1-5, with D perhaps matching TRBD1 (5 bases). V lost 3 bases and J 1 base, leaving 10 bases between the germline ends. The CDR3 contains 15 residues. CDR1 LNHNV and CDR2 YYDKDF come from the germline V gene (reference sequence). This CDR3 is CATSRRRASNQPQHF. CDR3 bases: TGTGCCACCAGCAGGCGCAGGGCAAGCAATCAGCCCCAGCATTTT.

The chain combines TRBV6-1 with TRBJ2-3, with a weak D call TRBD2 (6 bases). The germline CDR1 and CDR2 sequences are MNHNS and SASEGT. There are 16 residues in the CDR3. V lost 3 bases and J lost 7, with 20 bases in between. The CDR3: CASSDPSEREGNTQYF. CDR3 in DNA: TGTGCCAGCAGTGACCCTAGCGAGAGAGAGGGAAATACGCAGTATTTT.

The chain is built from TRBV12-1 and TRBJ2-1; TRBD1, the table's D call, lacks a check against the DNA. TRBV12-1 is a pseudogene segment. This CDR3 region has 17 residues. The CDR3: CASTSPKQAQAYNEQFF. Written as DNA, the CDR3 is TGTGCCAGCACCTCCCCAAAACAGGCCCAGGCCTACAATGAGCAGTTCTTC.

The chain has TRBV27 and TRBJ2-1; D remains ambiguous. This CDR3 has 12 residues. Deletions cut 4 bases from V and 9 bases from J, with 10 bases between. Looked up from germline, CDR1 is MNHEY and CDR2 is SMNVEV (reference sequence). The CDR3, as DNA: TGTGCCAGCAGTTCCCCCCCCGGTGAGCAGTTCTTC. This codes for CASSSPPGEQFF.

This clone was observed at least ten times. The chain links TRBV28 to TRBJ2-7; D gene ambiguous. With 5 bases removed from V and 4 bases from J, the gap between germline ends came to 12 bases. Germline values: CDR1 MDHEN, CDR2 SYDVKM. The CDR3 sequence is 13 residues long. CDR3 residues: CASSLSLRYEQYF. CDR3 in DNA: TGTGCCAGCAGTCTCTCCCTGAGATACGAGCAGTACTTC.

V and J are TRBV7-9 and TRBJ1-5, with a possible D match to TRBD1 (5 bases). Trimming shortened V by 4 bases and J by 3 bases, and 10 bases separated the two germline ends. Germline CDR1 is SEHNR and CDR2 is FQNEAQ (reference sequence). This CDR3 spans 14 amino acids. CDR3 DNA sequence: TGTGCCAGCAGCTCCCTGACAGTCAATCAGCCCCAGCATTTT. Its translation: CASSSLTVNQPQHF.

The chain uses TRBV30 and TRBJ1-1; tentatively, D is TRBD1 (5 bases). Looked up from germline, CDR1 is GTSNPN and CDR2 is SVGIG (reference sequence). The CDR3 has 17 residues. Trimming cost V 0 bases and J 0 bases, with 17 bases left between them. CDR3 amino acids: CAWSVEEVRTMNTEAFF. The CDR3 coding sequence is TGTGCCTGGAGTGTAGAGGAAGTCCGGACAATGAACACTGAAGCTTTCTTT.

This chain links TRBV15 with TRBJ2-3; D may be TRBD2 (5 bases). Germline V gene sequence: CDR1 LNHNV, CDR2 YYDKDF (reference sequence). Trimming left V 6 bases short and J 5 bases short, with 15 bases between. This CDR3 is built from 14 residues. The CDR3 protein is CATRGLAPQDTQYF. The CDR3 nucleotides are TGTGCCACCAGAGGACTCGCCCCGCAAGATACGCAGTATTTT.

The gene calls are TRBV19 and TRBJ2-5; the match to TRBD2 covers 7 bases. The junction had 10 bases not matched to a gene; V was cut back by 4 bases and J by 2 bases. In germline, CDR1 is LNHDA, CDR2 SQIVND (reference sequence). This CDR3 is built from 16 residues. The CDR3 region is CASSKVGSGAQETQYF. In DNA, the CDR3 is TGTGCCAGTAGTAAGGTCGGGAGCGGGGCACAAGAGACCCAGTACTTC.

This chain connects TRBV14 to TRBJ1-2; D not certain. Germline V gene data show CDR1 as SGHDN and CDR2 as FVKESK. V dropped 9 bases and J dropped 6 bases, with 26 bases sitting between them. This CDR3 is built from 16 residues. CDR3 amino acids: CARTSWKGGILNGYTF. The CDR3 DNA is TGTGCCAGAACCTCATGGAAGGGCGGGATCCTAAATGGCTACACCTTC.

The gene calls are TRBV2 and TRBJ2-7; tentative D call: TRBD2 (5 bases). Trimming removed 4 bases at V and 3 bases at J, with 13 bases between. Per germline, CDR1 SNHLY and CDR2 FYNNEI. This CDR3 is 14 amino acids long. As DNA, the CDR3 is TGTGCCAGCAGTGTAGAGGGTCCCCTCTACGAGCAGTACTTC. Protein: CASSVEGPLYEQYF.

The chain joins TRBV28 to TRBJ2-2; possibly TRBD1 for D (5 bases). The CDR3 consists of 14 residues. V lost 2 bases and J 5 bases, leaving 9 bases between the germline ends. Germline V gene data show CDR1 as MDHEN and CDR2 as SYDVKM. DNA for the CDR3: TGTGCCAGCAGTTTAACAGGAAAAACCGGGGAGCTGTTTTTT. Its translation is CASSLTGKTGELFF. Complete variable domain (other parts from reference TRBV28 and TRBJ2-2): DVKVTQSSRYLVKRTGEKVFLECVQDMDHENMFWYRQDPGLGLRLIYFSYDVKMKEKGDIPEGYSVSREKKERFSLILESASTNQTSMYLCASSLTGKTGELFFGEGSRLTVL.

The CDR3 is CAWEHSYYGYTF. CDR3 nucleotides: TGTGCCTGGGAGCACAGCTACTATGGCTACACCTTC. The chain recombines TRBV30 with TRBJ1-2; D is unclear. The CDR3 spans 12 residues. With 5 bases removed from V and 3 bases from J, the gap between germline ends came to 10 bases. Germline assignment: CDR1 GTSNPN and CDR2 SVGIG (reference sequence).

The chain's CDR3 is CASSSNTEAFF. CDR3 DNA sequence: TGTGCCAGCAGCTCTAACACTGAAGCTTTCTTT. The V call is TRBV11-2, the J call TRBJ1-1; D is ambiguous. V lost 4 bases, J lost 2 bases, and 2 bases lay in between. The CDR3 extends over 11 amino acids. Germline V gives CDR1 SGHAT, CDR2 FQNNGV.

This clone was detected only a few times. J is TRBJ2-2 and V is TRBV7-2; 8 bases map to TRBD2. This CDR3 is 18 amino acids long. The V and J ends lost 5 bases and 7 bases, in that order; junction bases with no gene match: 18. The germline V gene has CDR1 SGHTA and CDR2 FQGNSA. The CDR3 DNA reads TGTGCCAGCAGCCCCCGGTGGCTAGCGGGTTCTGGGGGCGGGGAGCTGTTTTTT. Its translation: CASSPRWLAGSGGGELFF.

The chain has TRBV5-1 and TRBJ2-5; TRBD1 matches 7 bases. CDR3 length: 15 amino acids. CDR1 SGHRS and CDR2 YFSETQ come from the germline V gene. With V trimmed by 0 bases and J by 2 bases, 4 bases remained unmatched. The CDR3 DNA follows: TGCGCCAGCAGCTTGGGGGACAGCGGTCAAGAGACCCAGTACTTC. This sequence encodes CASSLGDSGQETQYF. Complete variable domain (other parts from reference TRBV5-1 and TRBJ2-5): KAGVTQTPRYLIKTRGQQVTLSCSPISGHRSVSWYQQTPGQGLQFLFEYFSETQRNKGNFPGRFSGRQFSNSRSEMNVSTLELGDSALYLCASSLGDSGQETQYFGPGTRLLVL.

V gene TRBV14 combines with J gene TRBJ2-7; TRBD2 matches 15 bases. The V gene's germline CDR1 is SGHDN and CDR2 FVKESK. This CDR3 has 15 amino acids. Trimming removed 4 bases from V and 3 bases from J; junction bases left unmatched: 1. CDR3 coding DNA: TGTGCCAGCAGCCCGGGACTAGCGGGGGGCTACGAGCAGTACTTC. The encoded protein is CASSPGLAGGYEQYF.

The rearrangement uses TRBV5-6 and TRBJ1-2; D is undetermined. Per germline, CDR1 SGHDT and CDR2 YYEEEE. This CDR3 is built from 11 residues. Trimming stripped 4 bases from V and 5 bases from J, with 6 bases between. The DNA of the CDR3 is TGTGCCAGCAGCCGGGATTATGGCTACACCTTC. As protein: CASSRDYGYTF.

CDR3 residues: CASSLGGVETQYF. CDR3 bases: TGTGCCAGCAGCTTGGGGGGGGTAGAGACCCAGTACTTC. This sequence joins TRBV5-6 and TRBJ2-5; possibly TRBD2 for D (6 bases). V lost 0 bases, J lost 4 bases, and 7 bases lay in between. This CDR3 spans 13 amino acids. Germline CDR1 reads SGHDT; CDR2 reads YYEEEE.

This clone appeared once. The chain is built from TRBV19 and TRBJ1-5; TRBD1 is a possible D gene (5 bases). The CDR3 is 14 residues long. V lost 3 bases and J lost 5, with 11 bases in between. CDR1 and CDR2 (germline): LNHDA, SQIVND (reference sequence). CDR3 loop: CASSMYRRDQPQHF. The DNA of the CDR3 is TGTGCCAGTAGTATGTACAGGAGAGATCAGCCCCAGCATTTT.